This TCR beta chain emerged from a study of human T cells and chemical hapten exposure. The sample's time point: pre-sensitization, week 0. Noted treatment: therapeutic diphenylcyclopropenone sensitization with weekly scalp DPC. The total RNA was obtained from whole blood that was not fractionated. Germline V CDR1 and CDR2: MNHEY, SVGEGT. The CDR3 is 11 residues long. Trimming cost V 2 bases and J 3 bases, with 2 bases left between them. During construction of the library, unique molecular identifiers were attached to individual cDNA molecules for quantitative, reproducible TCR counting. TCRdb recomputed calls from the RACE reads with MiXCR, one row per CDR3 protein. This sample has more than 300,000 distinct CDR3 sequences; 4.5% to 5.5% occur once, and the top ten carry around 2.6%. This clonotype was detected many times.

Source: whole blood, taken in connection with sensitization to the hapten diphenylcyclopropenone (DPC). J is TRBJ2-7 and V is TRBV6-2 or TRBV6-3; D unresolved. The TCR sequence derives from a woman in her forties or fifties with alopecia areata. Some clones in this sample may be carry-over from other donors' samples. The CDR3: CASSYDYEQYF. For the CDR3, the DNA is TGTGCCAGCAGTTACGACTACGAGCAGTACTTC.